Shown below are 9 T cell receptor beta chains from a single sample sequenced in a study of shared clonotypes between healthy human individuals. Repertoires were generated with immunoSEQ multiplex PCR, while TCRdb's copy carries only in-frame clones and drops some. The profile shows about 2,500,000 clones, approximately 92% of them singletons. The specimen was naive CD4+ T cells sorted from blood. Regarding subset: CD45RA+ positively selected. The receptors derive from a man aged 18 to 35 in good health.

This chain connects TRBV2 to TRBJ1-2; D call uncertain. V lost 7 bases and J 8 bases, leaving 14 bases between the germline ends. The CDR3 sequence is 12 residues long. Germline CDR1 and CDR2: SNHLY and FYNNEI. CDR3 coding DNA: TGTGCCAGCATAAGGGAAGGGAGCGGCTACACCTTC. Translating it yields CASIREGSGYTF.

V gene TRBV9 combines with J gene TRBJ2-1; D might be TRBD1 or TRBD2, each matching 6 bases. Germline V gene lookup returns CDR1 SGDLS and CDR2 YYNGEE. V was pared by 0 bases and J by 5 bases, with 12 bases between. The CDR3 is made up of 15 amino acids. The DNA for the CDR3 is TGTGCCAGCAGCGTAGACCCGGGGGCTCACAATGAGCAGTTCTTC. It is translated as CASSVDPGAHNEQFF.

The chain carries TRBV19 and TRBJ2-5; D is tentatively TRBD1 or TRBD2 (5 bases each). Trimming removed 3 bases at V and 0 bases at J, with 20 bases between. The CDR3 extends over 18 amino acids. Germline assignment: CDR1 LNHDA and CDR2 SQIVND (reference sequence). The DNA for the CDR3 is TGTGCCAGTAGTATGGGCCTTAGGGGACCCAGGTACCAAGAGACCCAGTACTTC. This encodes CASSMGLRGPRYQETQYF.

V usage is TRBV10-3 and J usage is TRBJ1-1; D gene ambiguous. The V gene's germline CDR1 is ENHRY and CDR2 SYGVKD. The CDR3 is 13 amino acids. V was shortened by 3 bases and J by 4 bases, with 9 bases between the two germline ends. CDR3 region: CAISDRPGTEAFF. The CDR3 DNA is TGTGCCATCAGTGACCGACCTGGCACTGAAGCTTTCTTT.

The V call is TRBV7-2, the J call TRBJ1-6, with D possibly matching TRBD1 (5 bases). Germline V CDR1 and CDR2: SGHTA, FQGNSA. V dropped 5 bases and J dropped 4 bases, with 6 bases sitting between them. The CDR3 runs to 13 residues. The CDR3 sequence: CASSRQYNSPLHF. In nucleotides, the CDR3 is TGTGCCAGCAGCCGACAGTATAATTCACCCCTCCACTTT.

This clone was picked up one time. V usage is TRBV5-1 and J usage is TRBJ2-3, with TRBD2 matching over 7 bases. Germline assignment: CDR1 SGHRS and CDR2 YFSETQ. The J segment lost 2 bases and the V segment lost 1 base, leaving 7 bases of the junction unmatched. This CDR3 has 16 amino acids. CDR3 nucleotide sequence: TGCGCCAGCAGCTTGTGGAGGGAGGGCCCCACAGATACGCAGTATTTT. Protein sequence: CASSLWREGPTDTQYF.

The chain recombines TRBV6-6 with TRBJ2-7, with 14 bases lining up with TRBD2. Germline trimming cut 6 bases from V and 4 bases from J; bases unmatched to any gene: 2. Germline CDR1 is MNHNY and CDR2 is SVGAGI (reference sequence). The CDR3 has 14 residues. CDR3 in DNA: TGTGCCAGCAGGGGGACTAGCGGGAGTTACGAGCAGTACTTC. This gives the protein CASRGTSGSYEQYF.

Comment on this clone: Within the sample, other DNA sequences also encode this same CDR3. The chain combines TRBV9 with TRBJ2-3; D unresolved. In germline, CDR1 is SGDLS, CDR2 YYNGEE. Trimming stripped 0 bases from V and 1 base from J, with 6 bases between. There are 14 residues in the CDR3. The CDR3 spells CASSVATRTDTQYF. CDR3 nucleotides: TGTGCCAGCAGCGTAGCTACGCGCACAGATACGCAGTATTTT.

This sequence joins TRBV5-1 and TRBJ2-7; 11 nucleotides align to TRBD1. The CDR3 length is 14 residues. From germline, CDR1 is SGHRS and CDR2 YFSETQ. V shed 8 bases, J shed 2 bases, and the junction held 6 bases outside the gene matches. For the CDR3, the DNA is TGCGCCAGTAGGGACAGGGGGAGTACCTACGAGCAGTACTTC. This encodes CASRDRGSTYEQYF. Complete variable domain (other parts from reference TRBV5-1 and TRBJ2-7): KAGVTQTPRYLIKTRGQQVTLSCSPISGHRSVSWYQQTPGQGLQFLFEYFSETQRNKGNFPGRFSGRQFSNSRSEMNVSTLELGDSALYLCASRDRGSTYEQYFGPGTRLTVT.